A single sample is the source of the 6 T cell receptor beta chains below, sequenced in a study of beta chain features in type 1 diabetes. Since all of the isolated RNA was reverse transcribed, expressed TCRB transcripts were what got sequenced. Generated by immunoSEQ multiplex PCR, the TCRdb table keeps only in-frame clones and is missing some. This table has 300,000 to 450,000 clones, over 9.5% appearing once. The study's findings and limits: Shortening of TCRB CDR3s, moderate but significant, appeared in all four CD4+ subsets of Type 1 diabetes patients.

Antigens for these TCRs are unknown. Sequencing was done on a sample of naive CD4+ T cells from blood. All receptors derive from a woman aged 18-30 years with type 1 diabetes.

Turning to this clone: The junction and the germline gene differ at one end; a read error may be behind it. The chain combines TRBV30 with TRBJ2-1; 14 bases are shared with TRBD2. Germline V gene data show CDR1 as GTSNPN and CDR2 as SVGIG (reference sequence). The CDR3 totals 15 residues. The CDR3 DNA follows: TGTGCCTGGACCCCGGGGGGACTAGCGGGAGTAGCGCCGGTCTTC. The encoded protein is CAWTPGGLAGVAPVF.

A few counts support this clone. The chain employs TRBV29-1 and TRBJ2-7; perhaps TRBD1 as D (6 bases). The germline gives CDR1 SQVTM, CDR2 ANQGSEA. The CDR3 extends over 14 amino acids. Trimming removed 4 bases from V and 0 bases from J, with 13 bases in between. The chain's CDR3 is CSVARTESSYEQYF. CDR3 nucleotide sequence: TGCAGCGTTGCTCGGACAGAGAGCTCCTACGAGCAGTACTTC.

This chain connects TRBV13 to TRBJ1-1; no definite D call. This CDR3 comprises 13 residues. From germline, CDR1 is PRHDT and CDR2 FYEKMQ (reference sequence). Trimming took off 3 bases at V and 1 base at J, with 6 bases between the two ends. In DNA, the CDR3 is TGTGCCAGCAGCTTCCGCAGGAACACTGAAGCTTTCTTT. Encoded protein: CASSFRRNTEAFF.

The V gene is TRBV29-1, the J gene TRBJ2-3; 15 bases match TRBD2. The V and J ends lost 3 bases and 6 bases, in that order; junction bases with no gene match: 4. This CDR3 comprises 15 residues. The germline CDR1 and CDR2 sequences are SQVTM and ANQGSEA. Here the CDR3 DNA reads TGCAGCGTTGATAGGACTAGCGGGAGGGTGGATACGCAGTATTTT. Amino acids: CSVDRTSGRVDTQYF.

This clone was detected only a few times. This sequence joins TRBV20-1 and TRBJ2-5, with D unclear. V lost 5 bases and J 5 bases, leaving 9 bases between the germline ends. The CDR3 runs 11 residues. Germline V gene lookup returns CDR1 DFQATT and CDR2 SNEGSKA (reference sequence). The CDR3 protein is CSAAPRETQYF. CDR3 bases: TGCAGTGCTGCCCCACGGGAGACCCAGTACTTC.

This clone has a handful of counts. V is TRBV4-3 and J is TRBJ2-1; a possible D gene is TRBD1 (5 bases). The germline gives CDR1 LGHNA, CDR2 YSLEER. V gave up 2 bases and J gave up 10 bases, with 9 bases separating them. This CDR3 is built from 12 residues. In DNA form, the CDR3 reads TGCGCCAGCAGCCAATCGCAGGGCGAGCAGTTCTTC. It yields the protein CASSQSQGEQFF.